These 10 T cell receptor beta chains originate from one sample sequenced in a study of T-cell reconstitution after alpha-beta-depleted transplantation in children (dated by TCRdb to the mid-2010s). Library method: PCR. Sequencer: Illumina HiSeq 2500. TCR library preparation used molecular barcoding, with unique molecular identifiers applied to normalize quantification of the TCRbeta repertoire. The public reads were reanalyzed by TCRdb: fastp trimming at Q25, MiXCR alignment, in-frame beta chains only. A single entry per CDR3 protein holds the most common genes and DNA from its merged rows. The sample data list hundreds of thousands of distinct CDR3 sequences, and about 10% of these were observed just once. The ten largest clones represent approximately 4.1% of the sample. Sequenced material: PBMCs from the stem cell graft donor, taken from the stem cell graft. These TCRs come from a human donor who donated a stem cell graft to a child with acute myeloid leukemia.

The chain links TRBV9 to TRBJ2-1, with 11 bases identical to TRBD2. With 8 bases clipped from V and 8 bases from J, the junction kept 9 bases outside the gene matches. The germline V gene encodes CDR1 SGDLS and CDR2 YYNGEE. The CDR3 is 14 residues long. The CDR3 coding sequence is TGTGCCAGTCGGAAGGGACTAGCGGTCGATGAGCAGTTCTTC. Its translation: CASRKGLAVDEQFF.

This clonotype was detected ten times or more. This chain links TRBV12-3 or TRBV12-4 with TRBJ1-2, with 12 bases aligning to TRBD1. The CDR3 runs to 16 residues. The V and J ends lost 6 bases and 3 bases, in that order; junction bases with no gene match: 8. CDR3 protein: CASRALGTGGDYGYTF. Written as DNA, the CDR3 is TGTGCCAGCAGGGCTCTAGGGACAGGGGGCGACTATGGCTACACCTTC.

The table lists this clonotype with a few counts. CDR3 sequence: CASSYPGTSYNEQFF. CDR3 bases: TGTGCCAGCAGTTACCCTGGAACCTCCTACAATGAGCAGTTCTTC. This chain links TRBV6-2 or TRBV6-3 with TRBJ2-1, with D hard to call. In germline, CDR1 is MNHEY, CDR2 SVGEGT. Trimming removed 2 bases at V and 0 bases at J, with 8 bases between. This CDR3 has 15 amino acids.

Ten or more counts support this clonotype. V is TRBV7-3 and J is TRBJ2-1; 9 bases are shared with TRBD2. The CDR3 runs to 16 residues. Germline assignment: CDR1 SGHTA and CDR2 FQGTGA. With V trimmed by 2 bases and J by 0 bases, 2 bases remained unmatched. CDR3 amino acids: CASSLVAGVSYNEQFF. As DNA, the CDR3 is TGTGCCAGCAGCTTAGTAGCGGGAGTCTCCTACAATGAGCAGTTCTTC. Using reference TRBV7-3 and TRBJ2-1 for the parts outside the CDR3, the full variable domain is GAGVSQTPSNKVTEKGKYVELRCDPISGHTALYWYRQSLGQGPEFLIYFQGTGAADDSGLPNDRFFAVRPEGSVSTLKIQRTERGDSAVYLCASSLVAGVSYNEQFFGPGTRLTVL.

The CDR3: CASSLHGGGYEQYF. The CDR3 DNA sequence: TGTGCCAGCTCACTCCATGGTGGTGGCTACGAGCAGTACTTC. The chain joins TRBV18 to TRBJ2-7; D not resolved. V lost 4 bases to trimming and J lost 3 bases, with 13 bases between them. Germline V gene lookup returns CDR1 KGHSH and CDR2 LQKENI. This CDR3 has 14 amino acids.

This clonotype has at least ten counts. This CDR3 is CASSQSLTALGNYEQYF. CDR3 DNA: TGCGCCAGCAGCCAGTCATTGACAGCTTTAGGTAACTACGAGCAGTACTTC. The chain carries TRBV4-3 and TRBJ2-7, with D possibly being TRBD1 (5 bases). Germline CDR1 LGHNA, CDR2 YSLEER. CDR3 size: 17 residues. Trimming cost V 3 bases and J 3 bases, with 21 bases left between them.

The chain joins TRBV6-6 to TRBJ1-1, with D perhaps TRBD1 (6 bases). The CDR3 is made up of 13 amino acids. Deletions cut 11 bases from V and 1 base from J, with 14 bases between. CDR1 and CDR2 (germline): MNHNY, SVGAGI (reference sequence). In nucleotides, the CDR3 is TGTGCCGCGCGGGGGGCTTGGAACACTGAAGCTTTCTTT. Residues: CAARGAWNTEAFF.

This clonotype has only a few counts. V gene TRBV7-3 combines with J gene TRBJ1-3; D is perhaps TRBD1 (6 bases). V gave up 5 bases and J gave up 4 bases, with 15 bases separating them. The germline V gene has CDR1 SGHTA and CDR2 FQGTGA. The CDR3 totals 15 residues. CDR3 residues: CASSAEVGAGNTIYF. The CDR3 DNA reads as TGTGCCAGCAGCGCCGAAGTGGGGGCGGGAAACACCATATATTTT.

This clonotype was picked up a small number of times. The chain is built from TRBV29-1 and TRBJ1-2; 8 bases map to TRBD1. Per germline, CDR1 SQVTM and CDR2 ANQGSEA. CDR3 length: 15 amino acids. J lost 1 base, V lost 5 bases, and 9 bases had no gene match. CDR3 protein: CSVTKYRGGNYGYTF. The CDR3 coding sequence is TGCAGCGTTACCAAGTACAGGGGGGGTAACTATGGCTACACCTTC.

This clonotype was detected ten times or more. The chain joins TRBV24-1 to TRBJ2-3, with D tentatively TRBD1 (6 bases). Per the germline V gene, CDR1 is KGHDR and CDR2 is SFDVKD. The CDR3 extends over 16 amino acids. V dropped 3 bases and J dropped 0 bases, with 12 bases sitting between them. The CDR3 sequence is CATSDTGTRSTDTQYF. The CDR3 bases are TGTGCCACCAGTGATACCGGGACACGTAGCACAGATACGCAGTATTTT.